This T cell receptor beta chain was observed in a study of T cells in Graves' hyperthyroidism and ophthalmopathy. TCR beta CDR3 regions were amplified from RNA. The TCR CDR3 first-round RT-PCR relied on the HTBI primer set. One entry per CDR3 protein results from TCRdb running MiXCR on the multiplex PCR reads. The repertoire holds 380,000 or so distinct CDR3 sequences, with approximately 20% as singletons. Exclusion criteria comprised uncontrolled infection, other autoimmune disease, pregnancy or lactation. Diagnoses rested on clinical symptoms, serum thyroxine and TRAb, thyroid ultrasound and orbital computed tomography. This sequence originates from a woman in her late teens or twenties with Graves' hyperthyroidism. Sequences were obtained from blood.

The CDR3 DNA reads as TGCGCCAGCAGCTTCATGACAGGGGCCCCCGGAGGAGCTTTCTTT. Protein: CASSFMTGAPGGAFF. The rearrangement uses TRBV5-1 and TRBJ1-1; 8 nucleotides match TRBD1. The ends lost 2 bases at V and 10 bases at J; junction bases unmatched: 13. Germline CDR1 reads SGHRS; CDR2 reads YFSETQ. The CDR3 contains 15 residues.